The clone carrying this T cell receptor beta chain has at least ten counts. Its antigen remains unidentified. This sample is drawn from a study of regulatory T cells in long-lasting Graves disease. Regarding the study as a whole: Public clonotype sharing was higher in persistent than newly diagnosed patients.

Time point here: newly diagnosed GD, antithyroid drugs for less than 3 months. Following extraction of RNA from PBMCs, that RNA was used to make the TCR library. Arm-PCR of CDR3 regions with iRepertoire HTBI primers generated TCR beta libraries. TCRdb itself ran the multiplex PCR reads through MiXCR, one entry per CDR3 protein. The sample lists around 400,000 distinct CDR3 sequences, about 16% occurring once. The sequenced sample was peripheral blood mononuclear cells (PBMCs), obtained at new diagnosis, from a patient treated with antithyroid drugs. The origin of this receptor is a female donor with Graves disease.

The CDR3 DNA sequence: TGTGCCAGCAGGTCGGGAGGGGCGGTATTCATCCGGAATGAGCAGTTCTTC. Its protein product is CASRSGGAVFIRNEQFF. The rearrangement uses TRBV6-1 and TRBJ2-1, with 8 bases identical to TRBD2. The V gene's germline CDR1 is MNHNS and CDR2 SASEGT. The J segment lost 7 bases and the V segment lost 6 bases, leaving 17 bases of the junction unmatched. This CDR3 contains 17 residues.